Listed below are T cell receptor beta chains from one sample, sequenced in a study of blood T cell repertoires in COVID-19. Method: immunoSEQ multiplex PCR; TCRdb's copy keeps in-frame clones and lacks some. The sample yields about 190,000 clones, under 80% seen once. The sample was peripheral blood. All receptors derive from a man aged 45-65 years who had recovered from COVID-19. The CDR3 runs from the conserved cysteine through the conserved F or W. The D gene is left open where the match is weak. Only part of the rows carry a size: once, few, many, or a class if the clone is expanded.

V gene	D gene	J gene	clone size	CDR3 protein	CDR3 DNA
TRBV5-4	.	TRBJ1-4	.	CASSLDNGEKLFF	TGTGCCAGCAGTTTGGACAATGGTGAAAAACTGTTTTTT
TRBV6-5	.	TRBJ1-1	few	CASSYEARMNTEAFF	TGTGCCAGCAGTTACGAGGCAAGGATGAACACTGAAGCTTTCTTT
TRBV30	TRBD1	TRBJ1-1	.	CAWRRRTGVNTEAFF	TGTGCCTGGAGAAGAAGGACAGGGGTGAATACTGAAGCTTTCTTT
TRBV2	TRBD1	TRBJ2-5	.	CASSGGQSLGETQYF	TGTGCCAGCAGTGGGGGACAGTCCTTGGGAGAGACCCAGTACTTC
TRBV7-2	TRBD2	TRBJ2-3	once	CASSLAAGASTDTQYF	TGTGCCAGCAGCTTGGCAGCGGGAGCGTCCACAGATACGCAGTATTTT
TRBV30	TRBD1	TRBJ1-4	.	CAWGQGADEKLFF	TGTGCCTGGGGACAGGGGGCCGATGAAAAACTGTTTTTT
TRBV19	TRBD1	TRBJ1-1	.	CASSIPGQAVNTEAFF	TGTGCCAGTAGTATTCCGGGACAGGCCGTGAACACTGAAGCTTTCTTT
TRBV5-4	.	TRBJ1-2	.	CASTYPGQYGYTF	TGTGCCAGCACCTATCCAGGACAGTATGGCTACACCTTC
TRBV6-5	TRBD2	TRBJ2-5	.	CASSYISGGRETQYF	TGTGCCAGCAGTTATATTTCGGGGGGGCGGGAGACCCAGTACTTC
TRBV28	.	TRBJ2-1	few	CASSWLSGAVHNEQFF	TGTGCCAGCAGTTGGCTGTCGGGAGCAGTTCACAATGAGCAGTTCTTC
TRBV9	.	TRBJ1-1	.	CASSPLVDTEAFF	TGTGCCAGCAGCCCGTTAGTAGACACTGAAGCTTTCTTT
TRBV6-1	TRBD1	TRBJ2-7	many	CASSEEDRGRSYEQYF	TGTGCCAGCAGTGAAGAGGACAGGGGGCGTTCCTACGAGCAGTACTTC
TRBV24-1	TRBD1	TRBJ2-4	.	CATCRDRGLAKNIQYF	TGTGCCACCTGCCGGGACAGGGGCCTAGCCAAAAACATTCAGTACTTC
TRBV6-5	.	TRBJ1-2	few	CASSPNGRRYGYTF	TGTGCCAGCAGTCCCAATGGCCGGAGGTATGGCTACACCTTC
TRBV11-1	.	TRBJ2-3	.	CASSSLRDTQYF	TGTGCCAGCAGTTCCCTAAGAGATACGCAGTATTTT
TRBV7-8	TRBD2	TRBJ2-3	.	CASSFLASGRTTDTQYF	TGTGCCAGCAGCTTTTTAGCCTCCGGGAGGACCACAGATACGCAGTATTTT
TRBV5-1	.	TRBJ1-1	.	CASSRSGSQASEAFF	TGCGCCAGCAGTAGATCGGGGTCCCAGGCCAGTGAAGCTTTCTTT
TRBV7-8	TRBD1	TRBJ2-6	.	CASSSKRDRGPGANVLTF	TGTGCCAGCAGCTCTAAGCGGGACAGGGGACCTGGGGCCAACGTCCTGACTTTC
TRBV20-1	.	TRBJ2-4	.	CSAQGINIQYF	TGCAGTGCTCAGGGGATAAACATTCAGTACTTC
TRBV5-6	TRBD1	TRBJ1-4	.	CASSLVQGVEKLFF	TGTGCCAGCAGCTTGGTGCAGGGGGTAGAAAAACTGTTTTTT